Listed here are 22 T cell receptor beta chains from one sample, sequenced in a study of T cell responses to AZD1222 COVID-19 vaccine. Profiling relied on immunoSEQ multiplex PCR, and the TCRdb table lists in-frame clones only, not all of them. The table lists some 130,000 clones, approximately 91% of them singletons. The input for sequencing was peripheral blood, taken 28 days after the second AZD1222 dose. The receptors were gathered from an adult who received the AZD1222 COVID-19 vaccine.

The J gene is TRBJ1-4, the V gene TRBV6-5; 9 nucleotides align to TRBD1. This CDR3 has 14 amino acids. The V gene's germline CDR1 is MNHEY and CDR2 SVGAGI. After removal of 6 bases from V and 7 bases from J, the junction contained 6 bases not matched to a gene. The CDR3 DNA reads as TGTGCCAGCAGACTACAGGGGGCTGGTGAAAAACTGTTTTTT. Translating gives CASRLQGAGEKLFF.

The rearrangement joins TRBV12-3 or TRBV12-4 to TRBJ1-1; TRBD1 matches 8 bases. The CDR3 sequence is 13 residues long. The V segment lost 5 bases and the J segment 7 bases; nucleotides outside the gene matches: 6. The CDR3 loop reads CASSHTGGNEAFF. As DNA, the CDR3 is TGTGCCAGCAGTCACACAGGGGGTAATGAAGCTTTCTTT.

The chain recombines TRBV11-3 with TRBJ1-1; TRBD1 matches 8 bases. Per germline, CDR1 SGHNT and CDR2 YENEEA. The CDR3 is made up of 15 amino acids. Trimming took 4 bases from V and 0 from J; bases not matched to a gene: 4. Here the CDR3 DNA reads TGTGCCAGCAGCTCGGGACAGGCCCTGAACACTGAAGCTTTCTTT. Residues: CASSSGQALNTEAFF. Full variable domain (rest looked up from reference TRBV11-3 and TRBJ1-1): EAGVVQSPRYKIIEKKQPVAFWCNPISGHNTLYWYLQNLGQGPELLIRYENEEAVDDSQLPKDRFSAERLKGVDSTLKIQPAELGDSAVYLCASSSGQALNTEAFFGQGTRLTVV.

The CDR3 is CASSPMTGGYTF. Here the CDR3 DNA reads TGTGCCAGCAGCCCGATGACCGGCGGCTACACCTTC. J is TRBJ1-2 and V is TRBV7-8; the D is unclear. CDR1 SGHVS and CDR2 FQNEAQ come from the germline V gene. Trimming pared 5 bases from V and 8 bases from J, leaving 12 bases between. The CDR3 runs to 12 residues.

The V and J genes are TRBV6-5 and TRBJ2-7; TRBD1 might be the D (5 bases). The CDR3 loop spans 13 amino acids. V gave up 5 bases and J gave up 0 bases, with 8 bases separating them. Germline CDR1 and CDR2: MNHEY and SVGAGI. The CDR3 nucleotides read TGTGCCAGCAGTCAGGGCCCCTCCTACGAGCAGTACGTC. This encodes CASSQGPSYEQYV.

CDR3 bases: TGTGCCAGCAGCGCCGGGACAGGGGGCTCCTACGAGCAGTACGTC. It codes for CASSAGTGGSYEQYV. V usage is TRBV6-5 and J usage is TRBJ2-7, with 11 bases aligning to TRBD1. The CDR3 contains 15 residues. V shed 6 bases, J shed 0 bases, and the junction held 4 bases outside the gene matches. Germline V CDR1 and CDR2: MNHEY, SVGAGI.

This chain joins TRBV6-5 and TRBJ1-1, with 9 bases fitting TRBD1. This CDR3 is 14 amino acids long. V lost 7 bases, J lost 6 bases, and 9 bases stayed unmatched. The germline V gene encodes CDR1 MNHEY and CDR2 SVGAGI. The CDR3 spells CASTQDRGYPEAFF. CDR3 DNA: TGTGCCAGCACCCAGGACAGGGGTTATCCTGAAGCTTTCTTT.

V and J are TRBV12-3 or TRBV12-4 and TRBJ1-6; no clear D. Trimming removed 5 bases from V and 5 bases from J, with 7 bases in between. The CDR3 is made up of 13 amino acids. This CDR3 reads CASSLSNNSPLHF. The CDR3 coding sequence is TGTGCCAGCAGTCTCAGTAATAATTCACCCCTCCACTTT.

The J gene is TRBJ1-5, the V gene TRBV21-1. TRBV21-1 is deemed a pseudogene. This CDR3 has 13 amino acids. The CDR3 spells CASSSRETGPQHF. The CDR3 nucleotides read TGTGCCAGCAGCTCACGGGAGACCGGGCCCCAGCATTTT.

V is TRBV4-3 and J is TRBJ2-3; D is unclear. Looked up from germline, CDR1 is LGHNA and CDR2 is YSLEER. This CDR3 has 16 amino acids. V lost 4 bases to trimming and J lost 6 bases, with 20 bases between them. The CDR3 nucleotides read TGCGCCAGCAGCCCACCCCCCCGCGGACGTCCGGATACGCAGTATTTT. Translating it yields CASSPPPRGRPDTQYF.

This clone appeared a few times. The CDR3 nucleotides are TGTGCCAGTAGTACCTACGGACAGGGATGGGATCAGCCCCAGCATTTT. Protein product: CASSTYGQGWDQPQHF. The rearrangement uses TRBV19 and TRBJ1-5, with 8 positions matching TRBD1. Germline lookup yields CDR1 LNHDA and CDR2 SQIVND (reference sequence). The CDR3 consists of 16 residues. Trimming at V came to 4 bases and at J to 5 bases, leaving 10 bases not matched to a gene.

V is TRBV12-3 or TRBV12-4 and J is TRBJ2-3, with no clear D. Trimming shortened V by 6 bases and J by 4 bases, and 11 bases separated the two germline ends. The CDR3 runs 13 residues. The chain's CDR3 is CASSPSEADTQYF. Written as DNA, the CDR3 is TGTGCCAGCAGCCCCTCCGAGGCAGATACGCAGTATTTT.

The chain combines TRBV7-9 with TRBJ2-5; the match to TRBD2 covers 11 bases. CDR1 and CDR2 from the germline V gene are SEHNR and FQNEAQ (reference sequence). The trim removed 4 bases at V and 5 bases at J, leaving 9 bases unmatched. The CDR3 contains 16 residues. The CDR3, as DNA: TGTGCCAGCAGCTGGGCTGGGACTAGCGGACGGGAGACCCAGTACTTC. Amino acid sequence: CASSWAGTSGRETQYF.

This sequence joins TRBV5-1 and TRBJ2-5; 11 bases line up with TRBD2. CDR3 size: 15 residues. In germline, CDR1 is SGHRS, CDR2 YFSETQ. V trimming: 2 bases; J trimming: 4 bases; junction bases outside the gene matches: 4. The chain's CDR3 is CASSFLAGGTETQYF. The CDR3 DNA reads TGCGCCAGCAGCTTTCTAGCGGGGGGTACAGAGACCCAGTACTTC.

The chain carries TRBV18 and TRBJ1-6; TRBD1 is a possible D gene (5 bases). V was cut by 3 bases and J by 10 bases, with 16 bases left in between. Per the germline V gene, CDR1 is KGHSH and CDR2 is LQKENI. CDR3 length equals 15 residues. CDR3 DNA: TGTGCCAGCTCACCCAATACAGGCTTTCGGTCACCCCTCCACTTT. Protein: CASSPNTGFRSPLHF.

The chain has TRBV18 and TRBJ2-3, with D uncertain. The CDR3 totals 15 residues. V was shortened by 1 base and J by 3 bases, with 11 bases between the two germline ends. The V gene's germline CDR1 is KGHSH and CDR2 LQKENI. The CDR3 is CASSPQGSGTDTQYF. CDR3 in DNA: TGTGCCAGCTCACCACAAGGGTCCGGAACAGATACGCAGTATTTT. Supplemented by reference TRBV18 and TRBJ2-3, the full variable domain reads NAGVMQNPRHLVRRRGQEARLRCSPMKGHSHVYWYRQLPEEGLKFMVYLQKENIIDESGMPKERFSAEFPKEGPSILRIQQVVRGDSAAYFCASSPQGSGTDTQYFGPGTRLTVL.

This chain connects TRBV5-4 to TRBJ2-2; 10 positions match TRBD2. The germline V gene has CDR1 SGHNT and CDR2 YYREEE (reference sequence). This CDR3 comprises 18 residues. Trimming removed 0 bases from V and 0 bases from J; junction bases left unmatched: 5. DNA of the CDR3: TGTGCCAGCAGCTTGGCTCTAGCGGGGGACTCGAACACCGGGGAGCTGTTTTTT. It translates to CASSLALAGDSNTGELFF.

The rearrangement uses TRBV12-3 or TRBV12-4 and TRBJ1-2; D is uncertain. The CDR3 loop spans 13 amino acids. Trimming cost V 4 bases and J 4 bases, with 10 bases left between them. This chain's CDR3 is CASSSGRLYGYTF. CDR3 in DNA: TGTGCCAGCAGTTCCGGCCGTCTCTATGGCTACACCTTC.

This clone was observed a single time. This chain's CDR3 is CSVEGDGQVFF. The CDR3 region has the DNA TGCAGCGTTGAAGGGGACGGACAGGTGTTTTTT. V is TRBV29-1 and J is TRBJ1-4; 7 bases map to TRBD1. J gave up 15 bases and V 1 base, and 5 bases lay outside the gene matches. Germline assignment: CDR1 SQVTM and CDR2 ANQGSEA. The CDR3 has 11 residues.

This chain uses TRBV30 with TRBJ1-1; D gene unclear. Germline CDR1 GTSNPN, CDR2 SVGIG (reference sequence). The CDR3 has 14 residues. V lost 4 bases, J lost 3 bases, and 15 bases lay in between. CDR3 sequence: CAWTQASVDTEAFF. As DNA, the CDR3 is TGTGCCTGGACCCAAGCGTCTGTAGACACTGAAGCTTTCTTT.

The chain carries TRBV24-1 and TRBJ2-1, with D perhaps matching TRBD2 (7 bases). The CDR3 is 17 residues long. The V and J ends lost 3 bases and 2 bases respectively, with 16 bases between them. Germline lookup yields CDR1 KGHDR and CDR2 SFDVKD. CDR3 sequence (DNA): TGTGCCACCAGTGATGCGGGGGCTTCGTACCCCTACAATGAGCAGTTCTTC. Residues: CATSDAGASYPYNEQFF.

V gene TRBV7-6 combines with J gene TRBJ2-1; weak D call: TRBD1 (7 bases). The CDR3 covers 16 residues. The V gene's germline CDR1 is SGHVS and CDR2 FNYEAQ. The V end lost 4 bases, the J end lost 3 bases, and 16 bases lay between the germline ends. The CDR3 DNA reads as TGTGCCAGCAGCTCCCAGGGGGGACAGAACTACAATGAGCAGTTCTTC. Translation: CASSSQGGQNYNEQFF.